Listed below are T cell receptor beta chains from one sample, sequenced in a study of blood T cell repertoires in COVID-19. Repertoires were generated with immunoSEQ multiplex PCR, while TCRdb's copy carries only in-frame clones and drops some. This table holds 200,000 to 250,000 clones, 80% to 90% found once. Specimen: PBMCs or T cells enriched from blood (not recorded which). The receptors stem from a woman aged 40 to 50 with acute COVID-19. The CDR3 runs from the conserved cysteine through the conserved F or W. The order of the fields is clone size, J gene, V gene, D gene, CDR3 DNA, CDR3 protein. A D gene is named only where the DNA matches it firmly. Part of the rows lack a size; the others show once, few, many or a class for expanded clones.

NA | TRBJ1-5 | TRBV7-3 | TRBD1 | TGTGCCAGCAGCCCGGGACAGACTAGCAATCAGCCCCAGCATTTT | CASSPGQTSNQPQHF
NA | TRBJ1-1 | TRBV29-1 | NA | TGCAGCGTTGTCCAGGGCAACACTGAAGCTTTCTTT | CSVVQGNTEAFF
NA | TRBJ1-1 | TRBV15 | NA | TGTGCCACCAGCAGACCCTCTGGACAGTTGTCTAAGGAAGCTTTCTTT | CATSRPSGQLSKEAFF
NA | TRBJ1-1 | TRBV12-3/TRBV12-4 | NA | TGTGCCAGCAGCCTAAGGACTACGGCTTTCTTT | CASSLRTTAFF
once | TRBJ1-2 | TRBV6-5 | TRBD1 | TGTGCCAGCAGTCCTAGGGACAGGCTTGGCTACACCTTC | CASSPRDRLGYTF
NA | TRBJ2-1 | TRBV12-3/TRBV12-4 | NA | TGTGCCAGCAGTTTAGTGAGGGGGGGCGAGCAGTTCTTC | CASSLVRGGEQFF
NA | TRBJ1-1 | TRBV9 | NA | TGTGCCAGCAGCGTCGGGGAGAACACTGAAGCTTTCTTT | CASSVGENTEAFF
NA | TRBJ1-3 | TRBV7-8 | NA | TGTGCCAGCAGCTTATTTTCGGGGTCTGGAAACACCATATATTTT | CASSLFSGSGNTIYF
NA | TRBJ1-2 | TRBV30 | NA | TGTGCCTGGAGCGCAGGGAACTATGGCTACACCTTC | CAWSAGNYGYTF
NA | TRBJ2-1 | TRBV18 | NA | TGTGCCAGCTCACCACCGGGGAGCTCCTACAATGAGCAGTTCTTC | CASSPPGSSYNEQFF
NA | TRBJ1-1 | TRBV19 | NA | TGTGCCAGTAGTATTTCGGACAGGAACACTGAAGCTTTCTTT | CASSISDRNTEAFF
NA | TRBJ1-6 | TRBV5-1 | TRBD1 | TGCGCCAGCAGCGTTACCGGGACAGGGCGGTCACCCCTCCACTTT | CASSVTGTGRSPLHF
NA | TRBJ1-2 | TRBV19 | TRBD1 | TGTGCCAGTAGTCCCCGGGACAGGGGTCGAGGCTACACCTTC | CASSPRDRGRGYTF
NA | TRBJ1-1 | TRBV10-1 | NA | TGCGCCAGCAGTGAGTCGAGGAACACTGAAGCTTTCTTT | CASSESRNTEAFF
NA | TRBJ2-3 | TRBV6-2/TRBV6-3 | TRBD2 | TGTGCCAGCAGTTTAGCGGGGCCGCGCACAGATACGCAGTATTTT | CASSLAGPRTDTQYF
NA | TRBJ1-1 | TRBV9 | TRBD1 | TGTGCCAGCAGCGTTGGCCCCGGGACAGTGAACACTGAAGCTTTCTTT | CASSVGPGTVNTEAFF
NA | TRBJ1-1 | TRBV29-1 | NA | TGCAGCGTCAGCGGCCGGATGAACACTGAAGCTTTCTTT | CSVSGRMNTEAFF
few | TRBJ1-2 | TRBV29-1 | NA | TGCAGCGTCCAGGGAACTACTAACTATGGCTACACCTTC | CSVQGTTNYGYTF
NA | TRBJ1-1 | TRBV6-5 | TRBD1 | TGTGCCAGCAGTTACTCCACAGGGGAGGCGGACACTGAAGCTTTCTTT | CASSYSTGEADTEAFF
NA | TRBJ1-1 | TRBV7-3 | NA | TGTGCCAGCAGCTTAGGGGCAGTCTCTGAAGCTTTCTTT | CASSLGAVSEAFF
NA | TRBJ1-6 | TRBV5-1 | NA | TGCGCCAGCAGCCTTGGGCCAGGTAATTCACCCCTCCACTTT | CASSLGPGNSPLHF
NA | TRBJ1-4 | TRBV19 | NA | TGTGCCAGTAGTACTCAGGGTTTCGGAGAAAAACTGTTTTTT | CASSTQGFGEKLFF
once | TRBJ2-3 | TRBV13 | TRBD1 | TGTGCCAGCAGCTCTTCACAGGGGGCGCCCGGGGATACGCAGTATTTT | CASSSSQGAPGDTQYF
NA | TRBJ1-2 | TRBV9 | TRBD1 | TGTGCCAGCAGCGTAGAAGGACAGGGATCTGGCTACACCTTC | CASSVEGQGSGYTF
NA | TRBJ2-5 | TRBV29-1 | NA | TGCAGCGTTCCAACGGAAGAGACCCAGTACTTC | CSVPTEETQYF
NA | TRBJ1-1 | TRBV27 | NA | TGTGCCAGCAGTTCTCGGTCCCTTAACACTGAAGCTTTCTTT | CASSSRSLNTEAFF
NA | TRBJ1-1 | TRBV6-4 | NA | TGTGCCAGCAGGAAGGGGCGAATGGACACTGAAGCTTTCTTT | CASRKGRMDTEAFF
few | TRBJ1-1 | TRBV9 | TRBD1 | TGTGCCAGCAGCGTTGGGACAGGGGCGAACACTGAAGCTTTCTTT | CASSVGTGANTEAFF
NA | TRBJ1-1 | TRBV4-1 | TRBD1 | TGCGCCAGCAGCCAAGGACAGGGAAGGAACACTGAAGCTTTCTTT | CASSQGQGRNTEAFF
NA | TRBJ1-2 | TRBV5-1 | TRBD1 | TGCGCCAGCAGCTTCGCCTTGGACAGGGCAGACGGCTACACCTTC | CASSFALDRADGYTF
NA | TRBJ1-5 | TRBV9 | NA | TGTGCCAGCAGCGTAGACACAGGGAGGGATCAGCCCCAGCATTTT | CASSVDTGRDQPQHF